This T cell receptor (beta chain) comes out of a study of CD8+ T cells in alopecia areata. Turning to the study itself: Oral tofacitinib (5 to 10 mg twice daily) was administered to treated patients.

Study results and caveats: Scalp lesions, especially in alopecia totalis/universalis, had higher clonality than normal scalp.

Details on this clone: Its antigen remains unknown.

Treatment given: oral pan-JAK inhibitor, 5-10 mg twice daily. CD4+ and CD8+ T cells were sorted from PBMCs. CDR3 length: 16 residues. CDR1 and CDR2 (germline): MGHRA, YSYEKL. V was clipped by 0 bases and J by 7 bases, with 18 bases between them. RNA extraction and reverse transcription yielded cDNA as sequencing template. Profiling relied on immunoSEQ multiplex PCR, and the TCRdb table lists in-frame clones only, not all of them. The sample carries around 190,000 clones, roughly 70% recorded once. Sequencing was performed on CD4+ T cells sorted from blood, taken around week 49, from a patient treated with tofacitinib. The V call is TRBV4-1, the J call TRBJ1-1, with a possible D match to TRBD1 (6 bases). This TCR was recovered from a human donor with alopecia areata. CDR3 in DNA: TGCGCCAGCAGCCAAGATTCAACAGGGAGGGACGGTGAAGCTTTCTTT. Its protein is CASSQDSTGRDGEAFF.